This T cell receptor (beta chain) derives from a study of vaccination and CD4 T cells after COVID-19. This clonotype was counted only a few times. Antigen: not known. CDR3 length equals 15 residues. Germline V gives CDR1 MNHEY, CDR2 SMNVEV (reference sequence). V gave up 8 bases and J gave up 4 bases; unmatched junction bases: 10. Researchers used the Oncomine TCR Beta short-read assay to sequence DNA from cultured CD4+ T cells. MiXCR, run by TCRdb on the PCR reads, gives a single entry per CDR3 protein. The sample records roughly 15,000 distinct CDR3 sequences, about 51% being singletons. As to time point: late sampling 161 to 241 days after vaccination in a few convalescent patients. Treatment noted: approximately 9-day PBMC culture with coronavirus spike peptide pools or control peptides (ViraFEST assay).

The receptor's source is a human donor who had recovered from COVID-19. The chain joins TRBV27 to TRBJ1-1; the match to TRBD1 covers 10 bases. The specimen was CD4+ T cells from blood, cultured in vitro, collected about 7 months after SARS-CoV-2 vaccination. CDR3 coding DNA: TGTGCCAGCGGGAATTTCAGGACAGGGGGCACTGAAGCTTTCTTT. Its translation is CASGNFRTGGTEAFF.